This T cell receptor beta chain was captured in a study of immune evolution from preneoplasia to lung adenocarcinoma. The study's findings and limits: Clonality was highest in normal lung, lower in later-stage lesions apparently.

The V gene lost 6 bases and the J gene lost 8 bases, with 17 bases spanning the gap. Germline values: CDR1 SNHLY, CDR2 FYNNEI. CDR3 length: 14 amino acids. This table comes from immunoSEQ multiplex PCR, and its TCRdb copy is limited to in-frame clones, with some not included. The data contain 4,200 or so clones, roughly four fifths of them seen just once; the ten biggest clones take up 13%. H&E slides confirmed each diagnosis, reviewed by two pathologists independently. This clone was observed a single time. Its specificity is not known. The chain couples TRBV2 to TRBJ1-5, with no clear D. Source material: FFPE normal lung tissue adjacent to the tumor. This receptor was taken from a person aged 50-75 years with lung adenocarcinoma. The CDR3 bases are TGTGCCAGCAGCGTGGATGGCCCCGGGAAGCCCCAGCATTTT. As protein: CASSVDGPGKPQHF.